Below are 11 T cell receptor beta chains sequenced from a single sample in a study of T cells expressing NK-cell markers. With the 5' RACE reads reprocessed, TCRdb shows one record per CDR3 protein and no DNA. The record lists fewer than 550,000 distinct CDR3 sequences, of which the ten most abundant hold more than 1.4%. Material: blood T cells: a sorted CD56 or NKG2C T cell subset, CD4+ or CD8+ T cells, or bulk PBMC T cells (not recorded which). The receptors here all came from a woman between 45 and 60 years old in good health.

The chain couples TRBV10-2 to TRBJ1-5. The CDR3 covers 16 residues. CDR1 and CDR2 from the germline V gene are WSHSY and SAAADI. The CDR3 region is CASSESVWDSNQPQHF.

The chain recombines TRBV6-5 with TRBJ2-3; TCRdb reports TRBD1, a call that lacks DNA to check it against. CDR1 is MNHEY, CDR2 SVGAGI, per germline. The CDR3 covers 16 residues. The CDR3 spells CASSFNPVATGDTQYF.

The CDR3 protein is CASSLQGNEQFF. The genes are TRBV5-1 and TRBJ2-1; TCRdb's D gene call, TRBD1, goes unchecked for lack of DNA. Germline V gene sequence: CDR1 SGHRS, CDR2 YFSETQ. The CDR3 runs 12 residues.

The rearrangement uses TRBV5-1 and TRBJ2-1; the TCRdb D gene call, TRBD1, has no DNA to confirm it. CDR3 length: 13 residues. Germline assignment: CDR1 SGHRS and CDR2 YFSETQ. CDR3: CASSRRGDNEQFF.

This chain connects TRBV5-6 to TRBJ1-5; the TCRdb call, TRBD1, lacks DNA for checking. Germline CDR1 and CDR2: SGHDT and YYEEEE. The CDR3 length is 15 residues. This CDR3 reads CASSQDSKNDQPQHF. Using reference TRBV5-6 and TRBJ1-5 for the parts outside the CDR3, the full variable domain is DAGVTQSPTHLIKTRGQQVTLRCSPKSGHDTVSWYQQALGQGPQFIFQYYEEEERQRGNFPDRFSGHQFPNYSSELNVNALLLGDSALYLCASSQDSKNDQPQHFGDGTRLSIL.

This rearrangement joins TRBV28 to TRBJ1-2. The CDR3 runs to 13 residues. The germline gives CDR1 MDHEN, CDR2 SYDVKM. CDR3 region: CAGSRVGSYGYTF.

The chain joins TRBV24-1 to TRBJ2-1; TCRdb's D call, TRBD2, is unchecked because there is no DNA. The CDR3 extends over 18 amino acids. The V gene's germline CDR1 is KGHDR and CDR2 SFDVKD. The CDR3 protein is CATSDPRLAGESYNEQFF.

V is TRBV7-9 and J is TRBJ1-1. Germline loops: CDR1 SEHNR, CDR2 FQNEAQ (reference sequence). CDR3 size: 16 residues. This CDR3 reads CASSPHRLDSNTEAFF.

The genes are TRBV20-1 and TRBJ2-5; TCRdb names TRBD1, which stays unverified in the absence of DNA. The CDR3 covers 13 residues. Germline loops: CDR1 DFQATT, CDR2 SNEGSKA (reference sequence). This CDR3 is CSAPQGAAGPQYF.

J is TRBJ1-2 and V is TRBV10-3; TCRdb calls TRBD1, which cannot be checked without DNA. The CDR3 has 16 amino acids. Germline assignment: CDR1 ENHRY and CDR2 SYGVKD. The CDR3 loop is CAIREQGTRSQDGYTF.

CDR3 loop: CAWREKSGWKQFF. The chain recombines TRBV30 with TRBJ2-1; TCRdb names TRBD2, which stays unverified in the absence of DNA. Germline V gene data show CDR1 as GTSNPN and CDR2 as SVGIG (reference sequence). There are 13 residues in the CDR3.